This T cell receptor beta chain was sequenced for a study of naive and memory T cell subsets. This clonotype was counted only a few times. An equimolar mix of two oligonucleotides served as the beta constant-region primer for TRBC1 and TRBC2. Ligated cDNA was amplified by four rounds of PCR with nested alpha and beta constant-region primers and SP2. TCRdb passed the UMI-ligation and nested PCR reads through MiXCR, listing each CDR3 protein once. The sample has 130,000 to 150,000 distinct CDR3 sequences, approximately 15% seen once; the top ten hold just over 0.14%. The source of this sequence is a human donor in good health. The sequencing sample was made of naive CD4+ T cells from blood.

Written as DNA, the CDR3 is TGTGCCAGCAGCCAAGTAGCGGGAGTCTACAATGAGCAGTTCTTC. Amino acid sequence: CASSQVAGVYNEQFF. This chain connects TRBV3-1 to TRBJ2-1; TRBD2 agrees at 9 bases. The CDR3 sequence is 15 residues long. The trim removed 1 base at V and 3 bases at J, leaving 1 base unmatched. Germline V gene sequence: CDR1 LGHDT, CDR2 YNNKEL (reference sequence).